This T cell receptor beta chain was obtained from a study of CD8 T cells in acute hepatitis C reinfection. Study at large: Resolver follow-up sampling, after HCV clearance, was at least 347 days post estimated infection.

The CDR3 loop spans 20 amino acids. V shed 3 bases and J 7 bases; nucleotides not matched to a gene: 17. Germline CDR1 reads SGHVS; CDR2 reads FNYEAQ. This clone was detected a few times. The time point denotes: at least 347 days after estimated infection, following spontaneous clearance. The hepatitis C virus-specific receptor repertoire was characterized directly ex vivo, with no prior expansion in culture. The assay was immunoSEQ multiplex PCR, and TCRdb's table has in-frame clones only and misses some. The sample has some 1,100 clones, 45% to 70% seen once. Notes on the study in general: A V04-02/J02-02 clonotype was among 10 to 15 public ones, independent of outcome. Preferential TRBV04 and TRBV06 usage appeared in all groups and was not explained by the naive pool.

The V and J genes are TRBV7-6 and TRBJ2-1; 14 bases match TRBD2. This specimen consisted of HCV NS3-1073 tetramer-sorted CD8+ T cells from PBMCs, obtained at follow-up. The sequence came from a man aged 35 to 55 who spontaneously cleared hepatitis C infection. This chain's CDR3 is CASSFTTSGGAMRNKNEQFF. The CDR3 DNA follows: TGTGCCAGCAGCTTCACGACTAGCGGGGGGGCAATGAGAAACAAAAATGAGCAGTTCTTC.